The source of this TCR beta chain is a study of Graves' ophthalmopathy and Graves' hyperthyroidism. RNA served as the template for amplifying TCR beta CDR3 regions. Second-round multiplex PCR came after first-round RT-PCR with HTBI primers. MiXCR, applied by TCRdb to the multiplex PCR reads, yields one record per CDR3 protein. The repertoire has some 750,000 distinct CDR3 sequences, 40% of them found once; the top ten carry approximately 43%. Germline V gene sequence: CDR1 DFQATT, CDR2 SNEGSKA (reference sequence). There are 13 residues in the CDR3. V was clipped by 5 bases and J by 10 bases; unmatched bases: 10.

The sequence was obtained from an adult man with Graves' ophthalmopathy. The rearrangement joins TRBV20-1 to TRBJ1-4; 7 nucleotides agree with TRBD1. Sequencing used peripheral blood. The CDR3 loop is CSAEGQGGGKLFF. CDR3 nucleotide sequence: TGCAGTGCTGAAGGGCAGGGGGGGGGAAAACTGTTTTTT.